This T cell receptor (beta chain) originates from a study of human T cells and chemical hapten exposure. Across the whole study: Each week of the approximately 23-week study, patients had diphenylcyclopropenone applied to the scalp.

The V end was cut by 3 bases, the J end by 5 bases, with 8 bases between. This CDR3 region has 12 residues. The V gene's germline CDR1 is SGHDN and CDR2 FVKESK. TCRdb analysed the RACE reads with MiXCR anew, one entry per CDR3 protein. The table has approximately 87,000 distinct CDR3 sequences, 9.5% to 12% seen once. This clonotype was seen a handful of times. Indicated time point: patch test 2, 6 weeks after DPC sensitization. Described treatment: therapeutic diphenylcyclopropenone sensitization with weekly scalp DPC. The specimen was whole blood, collected in connection with sensitization to the hapten diphenylcyclopropenone (DPC). This chain connects TRBV14 to TRBJ2-7; D unclear. The sequence was obtained from a middle-aged woman with alopecia areata. Some clones in this sample may be carry-over from other donors' samples. CDR3 protein: CASSQRQHEQYF. In DNA, the CDR3 is TGTGCCAGCAGCCAGAGGCAGCACGAGCAGTACTTC.